This T cell receptor (beta chain) was captured by sequencing in a study of T cell responses to AZD1222 COVID-19 vaccine. Trimming pared 3 bases from V and 8 bases from J, leaving 7 bases between. CDR1 is MDHEN and CDR2 is SYDVKM in the germline V gene. This CDR3 is 11 amino acids long. Doses given second, at about 4 or about 12 weeks, were pooled. On this clone: Antigen specificity is unknown.

Findings of the study overall: Most donors were white British, females outnumbered males, and clonal diversity was possibly underestimated. Seropositive AZD1222 recipients at baseline numbered only 6 or 7.

Produced via immunoSEQ multiplex PCR; TCRdb's table is partial and in-frame only. The sample shows around 110,000 clones, around 94% of them seen only once. This specimen was peripheral blood, taken 28 days after the second AZD1222 dose. The chain recombines TRBV28 with TRBJ1-2; D gene unclear. This sequence originates from an adult who received the AZD1222 COVID-19 vaccine. In DNA form, the CDR3 reads TGTGCCAGCAGTTTTACCCACGGCTACACCTTC. As protein: CASSFTHGYTF.